This TCR beta chain was obtained from a study of PD-1 blockade in mismatch repair-deficient tumors. This CDR3 region has 15 residues. Assay: immunoSEQ multiplex PCR; the TCRdb copy retains only in-frame clones and omits some. The sample lists some 120,000 clones; about three quarters were seen once. The input for sequencing was peripheral blood, taken about 13 months after starting pembrolizumab. The chain has TRBV21-1 and TRBJ1-1. TRBV21-1 is a known pseudogene. The sequence derives from an adult with mismatch repair-deficient cancer. CDR3 DNA: TGTGCCAGCAGCAAAGCTCGGGGGGCAAGAACTGAAGCTTTCTTT. Translation: CASSKARGARTEAFF.